The present T cell receptor beta chain was sequenced within a study of response to subunit inactivated influenza vaccine. General study results and limits: The authors put forward the suggestion that each seasonal influenza vaccination may bring in only a limited number of new T cells.

This clonotype showed up just a few times. Its specificity is unknown. TCRdb reanalysed the RT-PCR reads using MiXCR and keeps one entry per CDR3 protein. The sample carries 150,000 to 200,000 distinct CDR3 sequences, approximately 12% recorded once. With 3 bases removed from V and 3 bases from J, the gap between germline ends came to 9 bases. The CDR3 consists of 14 residues. CDR1 and CDR2 (germline): MDHEN, SYDVKM. In addition, the sample was reused for a study of T cells expressing NK-cell markers. That work contributes: Production of TCR beta cDNA relied on 5'RACE template switching with UMIs. HCMV specificity of expanded NKG2C+ T cell clones remained unclear.

The V gene is TRBV28, the J gene TRBJ1-3; tentatively, D is TRBD1 (6 bases). Sample: CD8+ T cells sorted from PBMCs, taken about 13 days after vaccination. This sequence was found in a man over 45 who received an inactivated influenza vaccine. DNA of the CDR3: TGTGCCAGCAGTTTGGGGACATATGGAAACACCATATATTTT. It encodes CASSLGTYGNTIYF.